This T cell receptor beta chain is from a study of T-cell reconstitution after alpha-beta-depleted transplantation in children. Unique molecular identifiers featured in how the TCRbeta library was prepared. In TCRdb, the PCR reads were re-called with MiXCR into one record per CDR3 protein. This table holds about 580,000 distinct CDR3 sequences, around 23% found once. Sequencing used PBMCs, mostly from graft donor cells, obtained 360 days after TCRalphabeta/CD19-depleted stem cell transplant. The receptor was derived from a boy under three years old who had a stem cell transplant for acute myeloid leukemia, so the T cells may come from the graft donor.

The CDR3 spells CSVTLLAGNYGYTF. In DNA, the CDR3 is TGCAGCGTTACCCTCCTGGCAGGGAACTATGGCTACACCTTC. The V gene is TRBV29-1, the J gene TRBJ1-2; D may be TRBD1 (5 bases). Trimming left V 5 bases short and J 2 bases short, with 15 bases between. The CDR3 sequence is 14 residues long. Germline V CDR1 and CDR2: SQVTM, ANQGSEA.